This T cell receptor (beta chain) was observed in a study of blood T cell repertoires in COVID-19. V dropped 7 bases and J dropped 6 bases, with 13 bases sitting between them. The CDR3 sequence is 13 residues long. Germline V gives CDR1 MNHEY, CDR2 SMNVEV (reference sequence). The method was immunoSEQ multiplex PCR; TCRdb's version includes in-frame clones alone and lacks a portion of them. Of around 37,000 clones in the sample, approximately 81% are singletons; the top ten hold 1.6%. The TCR was taken from a man between 60 and 70 years old with COVID-19, enrolled during active disease. The rearrangement joins TRBV27 to TRBJ2-1; tentative D call: TRBD2 (5 bases). Specimen: peripheral blood. For the CDR3, the DNA is TGTGCCAGCACCCGGTGGGAGACCAATGAGCAGTTCTTC. Amino acid sequence: CASTRWETNEQFF.